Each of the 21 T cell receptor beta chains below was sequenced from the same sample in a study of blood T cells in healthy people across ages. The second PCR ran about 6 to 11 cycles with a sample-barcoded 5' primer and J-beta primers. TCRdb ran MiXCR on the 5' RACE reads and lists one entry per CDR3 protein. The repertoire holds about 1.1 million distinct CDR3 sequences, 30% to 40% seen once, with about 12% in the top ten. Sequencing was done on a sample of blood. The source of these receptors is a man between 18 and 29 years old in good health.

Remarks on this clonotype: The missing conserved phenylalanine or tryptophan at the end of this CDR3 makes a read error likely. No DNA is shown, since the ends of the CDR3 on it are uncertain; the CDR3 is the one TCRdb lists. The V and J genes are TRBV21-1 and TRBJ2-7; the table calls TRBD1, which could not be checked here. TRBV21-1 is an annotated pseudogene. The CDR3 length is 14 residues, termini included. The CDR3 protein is CASNTRDRPTSSTS.

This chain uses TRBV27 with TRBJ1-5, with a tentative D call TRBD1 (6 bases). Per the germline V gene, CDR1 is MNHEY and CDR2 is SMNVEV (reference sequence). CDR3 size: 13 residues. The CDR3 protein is CATRGGGNQPQHF. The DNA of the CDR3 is TGTGCTACACGAGGGGGAGGCAATCAGCCCCAGCATTTT.

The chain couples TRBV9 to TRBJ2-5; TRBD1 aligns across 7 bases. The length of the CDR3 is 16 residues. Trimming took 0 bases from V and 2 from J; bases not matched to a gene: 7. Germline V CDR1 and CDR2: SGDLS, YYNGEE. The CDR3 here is CASSVEGGGQQETQYF. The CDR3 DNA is TGTGCCAGCAGCGTAGAGGGTGGGGGACAGCAAGAGACCCAGTACTTC.

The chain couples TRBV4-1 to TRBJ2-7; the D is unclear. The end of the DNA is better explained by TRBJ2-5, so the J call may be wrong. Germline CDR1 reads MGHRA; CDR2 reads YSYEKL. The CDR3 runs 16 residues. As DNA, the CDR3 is TGCGCCAGCAGCCAAGAAGGTGGCGCAATTGGGGAGACCCAGTACTTC. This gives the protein CASSQEGGAIGETQYF.

In DNA form, the CDR3 reads TGTGCCAGCAGCTTAGCGGGATACTACGAGCAGTACTTC. Protein: CASSLAGYYEQYF. J is TRBJ2-7 and V is TRBV7-9; D gene ambiguous. Germline V lookup: CDR1 SEHNR, CDR2 FQNEAQ (reference sequence). Trimming removed 0 bases at V and 3 bases at J, with 6 bases between. The CDR3 extends over 13 amino acids. The full variable domain, in which reference TRBV7-9 and TRBJ2-7 provide the parts outside the CDR3, is DTGVSQNPRHKITKRGQNVTFRCDPISEHNRLYWYRQTLGQGPEFLTYFQNEAQLEKSRLLSDRFSAERPKGSFSTLEIQRTEQGDSAMYLCASSLAGYYEQYFGPGTRLTVT.

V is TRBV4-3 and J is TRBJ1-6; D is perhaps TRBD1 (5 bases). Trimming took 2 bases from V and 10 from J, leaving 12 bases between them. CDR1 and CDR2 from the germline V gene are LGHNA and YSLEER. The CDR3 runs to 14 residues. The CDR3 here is CASSQIRGDSPLHF. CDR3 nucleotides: TGCGCCAGCAGCCAAATACGGGGGGACTCACCCCTCCACTTT.

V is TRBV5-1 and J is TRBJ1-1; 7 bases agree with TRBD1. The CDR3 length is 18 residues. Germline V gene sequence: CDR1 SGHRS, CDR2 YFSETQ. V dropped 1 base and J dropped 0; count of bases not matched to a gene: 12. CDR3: CASSLFAGGEDVNTEAFF. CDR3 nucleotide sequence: TGCGCCAGCAGCTTGTTCGCAGGGGGAGAGGATGTGAACACTGAAGCTTTCTTT. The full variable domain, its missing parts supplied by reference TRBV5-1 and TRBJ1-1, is KAGVTQTPRYLIKTRGQQVTLSCSPISGHRSVSWYQQTPGQGLQFLFEYFSETQRNKGNFPGRFSGRQFSNSRSEMNVSTLELGDSALYLCASSLFAGGEDVNTEAFFGQGTRLTVV.

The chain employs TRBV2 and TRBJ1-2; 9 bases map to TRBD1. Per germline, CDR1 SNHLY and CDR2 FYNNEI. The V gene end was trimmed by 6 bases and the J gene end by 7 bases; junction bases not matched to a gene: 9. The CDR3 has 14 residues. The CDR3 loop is CASSPGQGLAGYTF. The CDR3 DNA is TGTGCCAGCAGCCCGGGACAGGGCTTGGCTGGCTACACCTTC.

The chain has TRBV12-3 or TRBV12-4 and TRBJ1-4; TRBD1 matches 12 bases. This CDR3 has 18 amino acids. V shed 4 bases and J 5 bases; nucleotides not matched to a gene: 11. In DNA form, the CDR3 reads TGTGCCAGCAGTTACGGGACAGGGGGCCAGGGTTACAATGAAAAACTGTTTTTT. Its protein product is CASSYGTGGQGYNEKLFF.

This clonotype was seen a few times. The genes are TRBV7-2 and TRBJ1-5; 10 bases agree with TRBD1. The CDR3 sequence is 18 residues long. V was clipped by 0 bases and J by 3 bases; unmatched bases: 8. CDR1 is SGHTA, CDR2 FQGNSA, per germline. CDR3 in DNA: TGTGCCAGCAGCTTAGCACCTTCGACAGGGGGCTTCAATCAGCCCCAGCATTTT. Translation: CASSLAPSTGGFNQPQHF. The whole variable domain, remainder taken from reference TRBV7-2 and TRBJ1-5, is GAGVSQSPSNKVTEKGKDVELRCDPISGHTALYWYRQSLGQGLEFLIYFQGNSAPDKSGLPSDRFSAERTGGSVSTLTIQRTQQEDSAVYLCASSLAPSTGGFNQPQHFGDGTRLSIL.

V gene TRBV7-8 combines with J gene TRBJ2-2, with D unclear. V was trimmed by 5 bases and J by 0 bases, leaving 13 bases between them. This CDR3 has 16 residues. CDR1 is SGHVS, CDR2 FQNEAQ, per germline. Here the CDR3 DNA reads TGTGCCAGCAGCCCTCCTCTCCGGACGAACACCGGGGAGCTGTTTTTT. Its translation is CASSPPLRTNTGELFF.

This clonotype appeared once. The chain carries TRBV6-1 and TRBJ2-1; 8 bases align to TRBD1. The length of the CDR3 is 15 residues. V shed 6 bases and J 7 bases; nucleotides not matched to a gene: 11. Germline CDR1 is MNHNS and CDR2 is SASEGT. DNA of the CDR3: TGTGCCAGCAGGGGACCGACAGGGGAAGCGAATGAGCAGTTCTTC. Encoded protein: CASRGPTGEANEQFF.

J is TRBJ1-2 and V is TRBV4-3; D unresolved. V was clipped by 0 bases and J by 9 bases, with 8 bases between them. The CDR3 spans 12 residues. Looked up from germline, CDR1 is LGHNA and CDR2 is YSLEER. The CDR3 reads CASSQDQSSYTF. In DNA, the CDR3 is TGCGCCAGCAGCCAAGATCAGAGCAGCTACACCTTC.

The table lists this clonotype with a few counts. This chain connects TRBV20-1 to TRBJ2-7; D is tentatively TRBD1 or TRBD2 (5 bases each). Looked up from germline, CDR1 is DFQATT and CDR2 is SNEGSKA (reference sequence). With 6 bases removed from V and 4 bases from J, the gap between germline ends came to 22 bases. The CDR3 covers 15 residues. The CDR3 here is CSAAKSGTSTYEQYF. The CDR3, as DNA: TGCAGTGCCGCAAAATCCGGGACGTCAACTTACGAGCAGTACTTC.

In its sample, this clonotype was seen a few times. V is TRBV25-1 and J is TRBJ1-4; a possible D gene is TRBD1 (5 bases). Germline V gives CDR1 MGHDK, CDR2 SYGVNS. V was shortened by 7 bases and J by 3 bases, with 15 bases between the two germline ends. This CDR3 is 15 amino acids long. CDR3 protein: CASTAGGAANEKLFF. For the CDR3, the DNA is TGTGCCAGCACCGCAGGCGGGGCGGCTAATGAAAAACTGTTTTTT.

The CDR3 DNA is TGTGCCAGCAGCCCAAGGGCCGGGGGGAGTTCCTACAATGAGCAGTTCTTC. Protein sequence: CASSPRAGGSSYNEQFF. V is TRBV7-9 and J is TRBJ2-1; 7 bases are shared with TRBD2. Germline lookup yields CDR1 SEHNR and CDR2 FQNEAQ (reference sequence). Unmatched junction bases numbered 11, after V lost 5 bases and J lost 1 base. This CDR3 comprises 17 residues.

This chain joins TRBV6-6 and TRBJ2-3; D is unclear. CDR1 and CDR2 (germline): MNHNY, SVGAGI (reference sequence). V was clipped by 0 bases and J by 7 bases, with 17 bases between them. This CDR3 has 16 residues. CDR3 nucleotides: TGTGCCAGCAGTTACTCCCAGGATCCAGCACCAAATACGCAGTATTTT. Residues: CASSYSQDPAPNTQYF.

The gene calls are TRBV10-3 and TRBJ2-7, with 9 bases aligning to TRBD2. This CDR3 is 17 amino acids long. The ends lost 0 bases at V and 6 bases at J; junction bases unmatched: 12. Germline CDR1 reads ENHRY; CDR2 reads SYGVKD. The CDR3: CAISESRGGETVREQYF. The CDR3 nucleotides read TGTGCCATCAGTGAGTCGCGGGGGGGCGAAACGGTACGCGAGCAGTACTTC.

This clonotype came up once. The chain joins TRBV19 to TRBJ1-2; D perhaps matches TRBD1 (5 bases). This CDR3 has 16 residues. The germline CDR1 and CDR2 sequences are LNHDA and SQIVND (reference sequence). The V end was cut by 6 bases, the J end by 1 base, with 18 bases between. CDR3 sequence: CASRTAGTGFNYGYTF. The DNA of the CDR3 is TGTGCCAGTAGAACGGCCGGGACGGGGTTTAACTATGGCTACACCTTC.

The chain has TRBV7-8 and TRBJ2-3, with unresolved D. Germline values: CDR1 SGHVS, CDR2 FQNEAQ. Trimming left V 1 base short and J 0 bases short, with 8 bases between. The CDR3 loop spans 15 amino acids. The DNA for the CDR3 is TGTGCCAGCAGCTTAGTTTTCGGGAGCACAGATACGCAGTATTTT. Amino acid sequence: CASSLVFGSTDTQYF.

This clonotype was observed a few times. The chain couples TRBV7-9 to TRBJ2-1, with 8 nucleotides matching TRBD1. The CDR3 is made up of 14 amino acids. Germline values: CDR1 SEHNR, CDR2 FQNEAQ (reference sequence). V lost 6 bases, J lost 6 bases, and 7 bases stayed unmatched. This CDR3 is CASSSGTGLNEQFF. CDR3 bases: TGTGCCAGCAGTTCAGGGACAGGACTCAATGAGCAGTTCTTC.